The rows below give T cell receptor beta chains drawn from one sample of a study of cytomegalovirus exposure and HLA in healthy donors. The repertoire was sequenced with immunoSEQ multiplex PCR; TCRdb's copy has only in-frame clones and lacks some. The repertoire holds 150,000 to 200,000 clones, with around 68% as singletons. The sequencing input was PBMCs. These receptors were taken from a man between 35 and 55 years old in good health and CMV-seronegative. Each CDR3 is given with its conserved first and last residue. The D gene is left open where the match is weak. The listing skips clone size in some rows; elsewhere it reads once, few, many or a size class.

few	TRBV29-1	.	TRBJ2-5	TGCAGCGTTGAAGGTGGCGGGGCAAAAGAGACCCAGTACTTC	CSVEGGGAKETQYF
.	TRBV5-1	TRBD1	TRBJ1-2	TGCGCCAGCAGCGATAACGACAGGGGGGACTATGGCTACACCTTC	CASSDNDRGDYGYTF
.	TRBV5-1	TRBD1	TRBJ2-3	TGCGCCAGCAGCTTGGCCACGGGACAGGGGGCAGATACGCAGTATTTT	CASSLATGQGADTQYF
.	TRBV19	TRBD1	TRBJ2-2	TGTGCCAGTAGAAATCCATACCGACAGGGGGTCAAAGGGGAGCTGTTTTTT	CASRNPYRQGVKGELFF
.	TRBV27	TRBD1	TRBJ1-5	TGTGCCAGCAGTCCAGGGACAGGGGCTAGTCAGCCCCAGCATTTT	CASSPGTGASQPQHF
.	TRBV5-4	.	TRBJ1-6	TGTGCCAGCAGCTTGCAGGGATCGAATAATTCACCCCTCCACTTT	CASSLQGSNNSPLHF
.	TRBV5-6	TRBD1	TRBJ1-5	TGTGCCAGCAGCTTGAGACAGGGGATTGAGCCCCAGCATTTT	CASSLRQGIEPQHF
.	TRBV7-9	.	TRBJ2-3	TGTGCCAGCAGCTTCTGGGGGGACGTAACCTACACAGATACGCAGTATTTT	CASSFWGDVTYTDTQYF
once	TRBV6-5	.	TRBJ2-7	TGTGCCAGCAGTCGCAGGGTTCCTAATTACGAGCAGTACTTC	CASSRRVPNYEQYF
.	TRBV2	.	TRBJ2-3	TGTGCCAGCCTACTTGCCCCTACTAGCACAGATACGCAGTATTTT	CASLLAPTSTDTQYF
.	TRBV27	.	TRBJ2-7	TGTGCCAGCGGAGCACAGGGCCAGGGCTACGAGCAGTACTTC	CASGAQGQGYEQYF
.	TRBV7-6	.	TRBJ1-4	TGTGCCAGCAGCTCTGCGGGGGGCGATTGGGAAAAACTGTTTTTT	CASSSAGGDWEKLFF
.	TRBV6-4	.	TRBJ2-7	TGTTCCATCTGTAGGAGCGATTACGAGCAGTACTTC	CSICRSDYEQYF
many	TRBV14	.	TRBJ2-1	TGTGCCAGCAGTCCCGGGTCGCACAATGAGCAGTTCTTC	CASSPGSHNEQFF
.	TRBV30	TRBD1	TRBJ1-4	TGTGCCTGGAGGGACAGGGGGAGAACTAATGAAAAACTGTTTTTT	CAWRDRGRTNEKLFF
.	TRBV9	.	TRBJ2-3	TGTGCCAGCAGTTGGGGGCAGGGTCGAACAGATACGCAGTATTTT	CASSWGQGRTDTQYF
few	TRBV30	TRBD1	TRBJ2-1	TGTGCCTGGAGTGCCAACAGGGGGTCCTACAATGAGCAGTTCTTC	CAWSANRGSYNEQFF
few	TRBV29-1	TRBD1	TRBJ2-5	TGCAGCGTTGGCGAGGGGGCCCAGGAGACCCAGTACTTC	CSVGEGAQETQYF
.	TRBV5-4	TRBD1	TRBJ2-7	TGTGCCAGCAGCCCCCTCAGGGGGCGCGAGCAGTACTTC	CASSPLRGREQYF
.	TRBV5-6	.	TRBJ2-1	TGTGCCAGCAGCTTGGGACAGGTCTCCTACAATGAGCAGTTCTTC	CASSLGQVSYNEQFF
.	TRBV6-5	.	TRBJ2-7	TGTGCCAGCACCTCCGGGGACACCTACGAGCAGTACTTC	CASTSGDTYEQYF
.	TRBV5-1	TRBD1	TRBJ2-7	TGCGCCAGCAGCGCTCGGACAGGGGGGGCCTACGAGCAGTACTTC	CASSARTGGAYEQYF
few	TRBV6-5	.	TRBJ2-7	TGTGCCAGCAGTTATCGAACGGGAGAGGTCTTTCGCGAGCAGTACTTC	CASSYRTGEVFREQYF
once	TRBV5-1	TRBD2	TRBJ2-7	TGCGCCAGCAGCCCGGGAGGTTTTCGCGAGCAGTACTTC	CASSPGGFREQYF
few	TRBV5-1	TRBD1	TRBJ1-4	TGCGCCAGCAGCTTACGACAGGGGGGAGAAAAACTGTTTTTT	CASSLRQGGEKLFF
.	TRBV5-4	TRBD2	TRBJ2-3	TGTGCCAGCAGCTCGGGACTAGCGTTCTCAGATACGCAGTATTTT	CASSSGLAFSDTQYF